Shown below are 19 T cell receptor beta chains from a single sample sequenced in a study of T cell responses to AZD1222 COVID-19 vaccine (dated by TCRdb to about 2021). Receptors were amplified or captured by the immunoSEQ multiplex PCR assay. TCRdb retrieved this table from immuneACCESS and kept in-frame rearrangements only. Not all clones are present; in checked studies, unresolved V genes account for under half, and no reason is known for the remainder. The sample table lists 89,000 or so clones, around nine tenths of them with a count of one. The ten largest clonotypes hold around 10% of the sample. Sample time point, as interpreted from the label and publication: about 28 days (+/-7) after the second vaccine dose. Sequenced here: peripheral blood, sampled 28 days after the second AZD1222 dose. The source is an adult who received the AZD1222 COVID-19 vaccine.

A few counts support this clone. The chain combines TRBV25-1 with TRBJ1-5, with D perhaps matching TRBD1 (6 bases). Trimming pared 4 bases from V and 6 bases from J, leaving 16 bases between. The CDR3 runs to 15 residues. CDR1 and CDR2 (germline): MGHDK, SYGVNS. The CDR3 sequence: CASSADSFGTQPQHF. CDR3 in DNA: TGTGCCAGCAGTGCGGACAGTTTTGGCACTCAGCCCCAGCATTTT.

V is TRBV5-5 and J is TRBJ2-1; the match to TRBD1 covers 8 bases. Trimming removed 3 bases from V and 0 bases from J; junction bases left unmatched: 5. The CDR3 runs to 16 residues. CDR1 and CDR2 (germline): SGHKS, YYEKEE (reference sequence). The CDR3 region is CASSWGQASSYNEQFF. The CDR3 coding sequence is TGTGCCAGCAGCTGGGGACAGGCGAGCTCCTACAATGAGCAGTTCTTC.

The CDR3: CASSHQGLAIPYEQYF. Written as DNA, the CDR3 is TGCGCCAGCAGCCACCAAGGACTAGCTATTCCTTACGAGCAGTACTTC. The gene calls are TRBV4-1 and TRBJ2-7; 8 bases map to TRBD2. From germline, CDR1 is MGHRA and CDR2 YSYEKL. The V and J ends lost 3 bases and 4 bases, in that order; junction bases with no gene match: 11. This CDR3 spans 16 amino acids.

This chain uses TRBV29-1 with TRBJ2-7, with D possibly being TRBD1 (7 bases). This CDR3 contains 14 residues. Trimming removed 3 bases from V and 5 bases from J, with 17 bases in between. Germline V gene lookup returns CDR1 SQVTM and CDR2 ANQGSEA. In DNA form, the CDR3 reads TGCAGCGTTGAGACAGGGAGGAGTGGCGACGAGCAGTACTTC. It yields the protein CSVETGRSGDEQYF.

The chain has TRBV5-1 and TRBJ2-1, with D perhaps matching TRBD1 or TRBD2 (5 bases each). Germline CDR1 and CDR2: SGHRS and YFSETQ. V shed 4 bases and J shed 4 bases, with 15 bases lying between them. The CDR3 spans 15 residues. The CDR3 here is CASSEGKGNYNEQFF. The CDR3 DNA sequence: TGCGCCAGCAGCGAGGGTAAGGGGAATTACAATGAGCAGTTCTTC.

This chain links TRBV27 with TRBJ1-2; 7 bases match TRBD1. V shed 4 bases and J 6 bases; nucleotides not matched to a gene: 17. The CDR3 spans 17 residues. Germline loops: CDR1 MNHEY, CDR2 SMNVEV (reference sequence). The CDR3 here is CASSSLRQGQKMDGYTF. The CDR3 DNA reads as TGTGCCAGCAGTTCACTCCGACAGGGCCAGAAAATGGATGGCTACACCTTC.

CDR3 protein: CASSQGAGYTF. The CDR3 DNA reads TGTGCCAGCAGCCAGGGTGCCGGCTACACCTTC. This chain uses TRBV3-1 (or the pseudogene TRBV3-2) with TRBJ1-2; D is unclear. The germline V and J ends were trimmed by 3 bases and 8 bases, with 7 bases remaining between them. In germline, CDR1 is LGHDT, CDR2 YNNKEL (reference sequence). The CDR3 consists of 11 residues.

The chain is built from TRBV7-2 and TRBJ2-5; D possibly corresponds to TRBD2 (6 bases). CDR1 SGHTA and CDR2 FQGNSA come from the germline V gene. The CDR3 covers 16 residues. Trimming removed 1 base from V and 1 base from J, with 13 bases in between. The CDR3 DNA sequence: TGTGCCAGCAGCTTAGTTCCCAGCGGGTTCCAAGAGACCCAGTACTTC. Residues: CASSLVPSGFQETQYF.

The rearrangement uses TRBV2 and TRBJ1-5; D possibly corresponds to TRBD1 (5 bases). Trimming removed 6 bases from V and 3 bases from J, with 9 bases in between. Germline assignment: CDR1 SNHLY and CDR2 FYNNEI. This CDR3 is 13 amino acids long. CDR3 region: CASSGGDNQPQHF. The DNA for the CDR3 is TGTGCCAGCAGCGGAGGGGACAATCAGCCCCAGCATTTT.

The V and J genes are TRBV6-6 and TRBJ2-5; 8 nucleotides align to TRBD1. V gave up 5 bases and J gave up 1 base; unmatched junction bases: 3. The CDR3 is 14 amino acids. Germline V lookup: CDR1 MNHNY, CDR2 SVGAGI (reference sequence). The CDR3 DNA follows: TGTGCCAGCAGTCCGGGGACAGGCCAAGAGACCCAGTACTTC. The encoded protein is CASSPGTGQETQYF.

The J gene is TRBJ1-1, the V gene TRBV28, with D unclear. The germline V and J ends were trimmed by 2 bases and 0 bases, with 13 bases remaining between them. Looked up from germline, CDR1 is MDHEN and CDR2 is SYDVKM. The CDR3 contains 16 residues. CDR3 residues: CASSLPSGGMNTEAFF. The CDR3 nucleotides are TGTGCCAGCAGTTTACCGTCAGGTGGGATGAACACTGAAGCTTTCTTT.

This chain links TRBV5-1 with TRBJ2-3; D call uncertain. The CDR3 totals 16 residues. The germline gives CDR1 SGHRS, CDR2 YFSETQ. Trimming cost V 0 bases and J 0 bases, with 11 bases left between them. The CDR3 loop is CASSLDLYSSTDTQYF. CDR3 sequence (DNA): TGCGCCAGCAGCTTGGACCTATACTCTAGCACAGATACGCAGTATTTT.

The rearrangement joins TRBV19 to TRBJ2-7; 8 bases are a match to TRBD1. V lost 4 bases to trimming and J lost 12 bases; unmatched junction nucleotides: 11. CDR3 length: 13 amino acids. Germline V gene lookup returns CDR1 LNHDA and CDR2 SQIVND (reference sequence). For the CDR3, the DNA is TGTGCCAGTAGTAGCCGACAGGGGCGAACCAGGTACTTC. Amino acids: CASSSRQGRTRYF.

V gene TRBV11-2 combines with J gene TRBJ2-1; 7 nucleotides align to TRBD2. From germline, CDR1 is SGHAT and CDR2 FQNNGV. After removal of 3 bases from V and 4 bases from J, the junction contained 3 bases not matched to a gene. The CDR3 runs to 14 residues. CDR3 sequence reads: CASSFAGEYNEQFF. The CDR3 bases are TGTGCCAGCAGCTTTGCGGGGGAGTACAATGAGCAGTTCTTC. Complete variable domain (other parts from reference TRBV11-2 and TRBJ2-1): EAGVAQSPRYKIIEKRQSVAFWCNPISGHATLYWYQQILGQGPKLLIQFQNNGVVDDSQLPKDRFSAERLKGVDSTLKIQPAKLEDSAVYLCASSFAGEYNEQFFGPGTRLTVL.

The chain couples TRBV5-1 to TRBJ1-4, with D possibly being TRBD1 (6 bases). The CDR3 totals 14 residues. CDR1 SGHRS and CDR2 YFSETQ come from the germline V gene. The germline V and J ends were trimmed by 0 bases and 7 bases, with 10 bases remaining between them. The CDR3 sequence is CASSLDRAGEKLFF. The CDR3 nucleotides read TGCGCCAGCAGCTTGGACAGGGCTGGTGAAAAACTGTTTTTT.

The J gene is TRBJ1-2, the V gene TRBV24-1; TRBD1 might be the D (5 bases). V lost 6 bases, J lost 6 bases, and 16 bases lay in between. The germline gives CDR1 KGHDR, CDR2 SFDVKD. The CDR3 runs to 14 residues. The CDR3 DNA reads as TGTGCCACCAGTCCTAATAGGATAGGGGATGGCTACACCTTC. It yields the protein CATSPNRIGDGYTF.

The J gene is TRBJ1-5, the V gene TRBV19; D uncertain. The CDR3 length is 16 residues. The V and J ends lost 7 bases and 0 bases respectively, with 16 bases between them. From germline, CDR1 is LNHDA and CDR2 SQIVND (reference sequence). The chain's CDR3 is CASKKTEGYSNQPQHF. CDR3 coding DNA: TGTGCCAGTAAAAAAACGGAGGGTTATAGCAATCAGCCCCAGCATTTT.

This sequence joins TRBV6-5 and TRBJ2-7, with D unclear. V shed 0 bases and J shed 3 bases, with 12 bases lying between them. CDR3 length: 15 amino acids. Germline V gives CDR1 MNHEY, CDR2 SVGAGI. The CDR3 spells CASSYSILGSYEQYF. CDR3 nucleotide sequence: TGTGCCAGCAGTTACTCGATATTAGGCAGCTACGAGCAGTACTTC.

V gene TRBV28 combines with J gene TRBJ2-1; D is uncertain. V was trimmed by 3 bases and J by 6 bases, leaving 9 bases between them. The CDR3 length is 13 residues. The germline V gene has CDR1 MDHEN and CDR2 SYDVKM. CDR3 amino acids: CASSLAPGNEQFF. The CDR3 bases are TGTGCCAGCAGTTTGGCCCCAGGCAATGAGCAGTTCTTC.